This T cell receptor (beta chain) is drawn from a study of identical twins. TCRdb re-derived calls from the 5' RACE reads in MiXCR, one entry per CDR3 protein. The sample shows over 600,000 distinct CDR3 sequences, approximately 22% of them seen only once. CDR1 and CDR2 (germline): DFQATT, SNEGSKA (reference sequence). The V segment lost 6 bases and the J segment 5 bases; nucleotides outside the gene matches: 7. The CDR3 is made up of 14 amino acids. This clonotype was seen a few times. The same specimen was also included in a second study, on T cells expressing NK-cell markers.

This TCR came from a woman younger than 30 in good health. This chain uses TRBV20-1 with TRBJ2-3; 11 nucleotides agree with TRBD2. Sequencing used PBMCs. CDR3 nucleotide sequence: TGCAGTGCCCTTAGCGGGGGGGCCCGAGATACGCAGTATTTT. Its protein is CSALSGGARDTQYF.